What follows is one TCR beta chain and its context. The sample belongs to a study of CD8 T cells in Susac syndrome. Random hexamers were used to reverse transcribe an amount of roughly 0.5 to 1 ug RNA. MiXCR, applied by TCRdb to the immunoSEQ multiplex PCR reads, yields one record per CDR3 protein. This sample has some 120,000 distinct CDR3 sequences, with about 90% found just once. Germline V gene data show CDR1 as SEHNR and CDR2 as FQNEAQ (reference sequence). This CDR3 spans 14 amino acids. The V end was cut by 4 bases, the J end by 5 bases, with 12 bases between. The receptor's source is a human donor with multiple sclerosis. The sample comprised CD8+ T cells from PBMCs. This sequence joins TRBV7-9 and TRBJ2-1, with a tentative D call TRBD2 (5 bases). The CDR3 loop reads CASSYRPSNNEQFF. CDR3 sequence (DNA): TGTGCCAGCAGCTACCGCCCTAGCAACAATGAGCAGTTCTTC.